The sequence of this T cell receptor (beta chain) was determined in a study of blood T cells in healthy people across ages. Study-wide findings and caveats: Since the PBMCs were unsorted, naive and antigen-experienced cells could not be conclusively compared. A greater number of naive CD4+ cells and higher diversity distinguished long-lived donors from aged donors. The unknown donor CMV status may have confounded expanded clonotype changes.

To note about this clonotype: Its antigen remains unidentified.

Trimming stripped 8 bases from V and 6 bases from J, with 4 bases between. CDR1 and CDR2 (germline): MNHNS, SASEGT. The CDR3 is 10 residues long. The use of a sample-barcoded 5' primer and a J-beta primer mix characterized a second PCR of roughly 6 to 11 cycles. All cDNA molecules were each tagged by a template-switch adaptor with 12 random nucleotides. TCRdb used MiXCR to reprocess the 5' RACE reads, holding one entry per CDR3 protein. The sample yields 800,000 to 950,000 distinct CDR3 sequences, around 46% seen once. V is TRBV6-1 and J is TRBJ1-4; D call uncertain. The sequenced material came from blood. The clonotype originates from a man under 40 in good health. CDR3 nucleotides: TGTGCCAGCTTAGATGAAAAACTGTTTTTT. Amino acid sequence: CASLDEKLFF.